Many counts were recorded for the clone carrying this T cell receptor beta chain. TCRdb reprocessed the 5' RACE reads via MiXCR and lists one record per CDR3 protein. Of some 10,000 distinct CDR3 sequences in the sample, roughly 5% are singletons; the top ten hold over 20%. This CDR3 is built from 16 residues. V lost 4 bases and J lost 7; bases outside the gene matches: 12. Per the germline V gene, CDR1 is MNHEY and CDR2 is SMNVEV (reference sequence). The data belong to a study of spatial heterogeneity in lung cancer. This sample's time point: sample taken at primary tumor resection. Unsorted tumor, nontumor lung tissue or cryopreserved PBMC supplied the whole RNA.

This clonotype was obtained from a male donor with early-stage non-small cell lung cancer. The source was PBMCs, collected at surgery. This chain uses TRBV27 with TRBJ1-5; 8 bases map to TRBD1. Written as DNA, the CDR3 is TGTGCCAGCAGTTGGATAGACAGGGGAGTCTGGCAGCCCCAGCATTTT. Its protein is CASSWIDRGVWQPQHF.